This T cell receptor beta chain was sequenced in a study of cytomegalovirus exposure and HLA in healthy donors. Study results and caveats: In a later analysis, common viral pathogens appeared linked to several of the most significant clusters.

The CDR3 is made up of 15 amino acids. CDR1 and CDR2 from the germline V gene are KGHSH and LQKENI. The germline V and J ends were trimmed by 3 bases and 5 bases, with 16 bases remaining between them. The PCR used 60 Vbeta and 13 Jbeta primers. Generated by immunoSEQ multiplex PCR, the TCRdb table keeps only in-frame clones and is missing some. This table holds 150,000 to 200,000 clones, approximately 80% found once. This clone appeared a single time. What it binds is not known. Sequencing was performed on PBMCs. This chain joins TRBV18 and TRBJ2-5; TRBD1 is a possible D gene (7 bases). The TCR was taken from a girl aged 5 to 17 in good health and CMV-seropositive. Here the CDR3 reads CASSPGQGGKETQYF. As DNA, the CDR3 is TGTGCCAGCTCACCTGGGCAGGGGGGCAAGGAGACCCAGTACTTC.